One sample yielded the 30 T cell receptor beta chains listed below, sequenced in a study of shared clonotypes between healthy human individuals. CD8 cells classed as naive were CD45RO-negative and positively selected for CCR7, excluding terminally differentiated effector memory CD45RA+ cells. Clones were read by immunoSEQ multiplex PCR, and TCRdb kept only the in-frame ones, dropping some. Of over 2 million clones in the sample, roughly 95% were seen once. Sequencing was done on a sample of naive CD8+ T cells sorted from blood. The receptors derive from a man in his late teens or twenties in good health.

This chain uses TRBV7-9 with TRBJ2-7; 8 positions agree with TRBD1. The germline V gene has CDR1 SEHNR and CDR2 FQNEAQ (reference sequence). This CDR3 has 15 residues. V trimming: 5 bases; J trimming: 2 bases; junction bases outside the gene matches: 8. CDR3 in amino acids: CASSNIRDRTYEQYF. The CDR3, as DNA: TGTGCCAGCAGCAATATCCGGGACAGGACCTACGAGCAGTACTTC. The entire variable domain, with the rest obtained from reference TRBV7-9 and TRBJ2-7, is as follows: DTGVSQNPRHKITKRGQNVTFRCDPISEHNRLYWYRQTLGQGPEFLTYFQNEAQLEKSRLLSDRFSAERPKGSFSTLEIQRTEQGDSAMYLCASSNIRDRTYEQYFGPGTRLTVT.

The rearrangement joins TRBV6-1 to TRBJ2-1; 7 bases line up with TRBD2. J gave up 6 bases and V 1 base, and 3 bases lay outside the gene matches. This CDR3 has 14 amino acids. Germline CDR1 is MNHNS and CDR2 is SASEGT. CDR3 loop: CASSEGGGGNEQFF. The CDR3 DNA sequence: TGTGCCAGCAGTGAAGGTGGGGGGGGCAATGAGCAGTTCTTC.

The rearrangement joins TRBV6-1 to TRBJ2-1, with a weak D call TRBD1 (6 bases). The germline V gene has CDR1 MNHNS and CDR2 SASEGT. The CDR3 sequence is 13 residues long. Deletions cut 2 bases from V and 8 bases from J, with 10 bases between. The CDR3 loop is CASSESGVDEQFF. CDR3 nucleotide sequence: TGTGCCAGCAGTGAATCAGGGGTGGATGAGCAGTTCTTC.

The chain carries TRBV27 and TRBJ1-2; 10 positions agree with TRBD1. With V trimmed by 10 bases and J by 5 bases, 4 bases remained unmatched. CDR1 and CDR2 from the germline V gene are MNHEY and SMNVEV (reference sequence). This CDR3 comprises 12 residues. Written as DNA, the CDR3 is TGTGCCACCATGGGACAGGGGTATGGCTACACCTTC. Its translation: CATMGQGYGYTF.

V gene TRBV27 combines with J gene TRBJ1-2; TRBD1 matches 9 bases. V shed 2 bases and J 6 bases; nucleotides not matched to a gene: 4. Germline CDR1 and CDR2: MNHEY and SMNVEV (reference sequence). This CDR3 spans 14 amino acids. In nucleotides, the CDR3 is TGTGCCAGCAGTTTAACAGGGACAGGGAATGGCTACACCTTC. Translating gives CASSLTGTGNGYTF.

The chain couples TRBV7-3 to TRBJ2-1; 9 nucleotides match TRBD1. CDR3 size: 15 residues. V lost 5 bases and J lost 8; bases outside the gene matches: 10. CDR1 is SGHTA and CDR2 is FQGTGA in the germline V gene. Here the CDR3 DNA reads TGTGCCAGCAGCCGTACAGGGGGCGGAGGAGATGAGCAGTTCTTC. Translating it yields CASSRTGGGGDEQFF.

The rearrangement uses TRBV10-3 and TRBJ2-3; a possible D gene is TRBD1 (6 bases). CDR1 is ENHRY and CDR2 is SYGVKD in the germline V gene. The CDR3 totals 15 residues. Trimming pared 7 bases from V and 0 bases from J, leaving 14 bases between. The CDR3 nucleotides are TGTGCCATCACAACAGGGAGTCTTAGCACAGATACGCAGTATTTT. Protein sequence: CAITTGSLSTDTQYF.

The CDR3: CASSSTRTAYEQYF. CDR3 DNA: TGTGCCAGCAGCTCAACTCGGACAGCCTACGAGCAGTACTTC. This chain joins TRBV5-6 and TRBJ2-7, with TRBD1 as a possible D gene (6 bases). The CDR3 extends over 14 amino acids. CDR1 and CDR2 from the germline V gene are SGHDT and YYEEEE. Trimming removed 3 bases from V and 2 bases from J, with 12 bases in between.

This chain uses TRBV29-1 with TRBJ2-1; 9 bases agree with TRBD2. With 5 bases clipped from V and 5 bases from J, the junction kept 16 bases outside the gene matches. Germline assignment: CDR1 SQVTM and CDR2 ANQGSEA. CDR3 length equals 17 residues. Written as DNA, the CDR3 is TGCAGCGTTTCAGGTGGAGCTAGCGGGACCCTACACAATGAGCAGTTCTTC. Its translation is CSVSGGASGTLHNEQFF.

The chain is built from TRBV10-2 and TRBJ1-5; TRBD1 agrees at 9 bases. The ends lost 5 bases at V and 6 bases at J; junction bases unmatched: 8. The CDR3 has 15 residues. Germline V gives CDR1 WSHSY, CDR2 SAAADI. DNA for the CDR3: TGCGCCAGCAGTCTGGACAGGGGAGCGGGTCAGCCCCAGCATTTT. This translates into CASSLDRGAGQPQHF.

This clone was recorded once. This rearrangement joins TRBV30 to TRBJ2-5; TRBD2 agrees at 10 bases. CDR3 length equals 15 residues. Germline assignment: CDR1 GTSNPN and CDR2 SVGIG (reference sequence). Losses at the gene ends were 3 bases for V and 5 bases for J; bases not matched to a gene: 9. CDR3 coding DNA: TGTGCCTGGAGCTTAAGCGGGGGGGCCTGGGAGACCCAGTACTTC. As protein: CAWSLSGGAWETQYF.

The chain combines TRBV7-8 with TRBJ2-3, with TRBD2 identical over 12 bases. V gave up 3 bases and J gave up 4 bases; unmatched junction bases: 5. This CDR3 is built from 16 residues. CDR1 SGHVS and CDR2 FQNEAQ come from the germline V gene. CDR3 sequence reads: CASSFGLAGLADTQYF. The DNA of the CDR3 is TGTGCCAGCAGCTTTGGACTAGCGGGGCTGGCAGATACGCAGTATTTT.

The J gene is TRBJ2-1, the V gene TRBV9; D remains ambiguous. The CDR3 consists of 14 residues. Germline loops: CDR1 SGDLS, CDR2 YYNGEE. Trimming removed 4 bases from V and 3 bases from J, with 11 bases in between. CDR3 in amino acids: CASSPDDLYNEQFF. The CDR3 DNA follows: TGTGCCAGCAGCCCCGACGATCTCTACAATGAGCAGTTCTTC.

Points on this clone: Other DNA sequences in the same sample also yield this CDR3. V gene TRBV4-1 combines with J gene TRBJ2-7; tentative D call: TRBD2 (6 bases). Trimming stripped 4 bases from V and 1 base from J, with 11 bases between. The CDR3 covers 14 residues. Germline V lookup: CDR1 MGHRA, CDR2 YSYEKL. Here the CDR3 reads CASSPLDYSYEQYF. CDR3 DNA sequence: TGCGCCAGCAGCCCCCTGGACTATTCCTACGAGCAGTACTTC.

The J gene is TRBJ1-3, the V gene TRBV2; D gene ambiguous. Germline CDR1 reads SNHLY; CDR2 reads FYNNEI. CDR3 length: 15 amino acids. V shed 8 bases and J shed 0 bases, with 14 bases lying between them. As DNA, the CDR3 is TGTGCCAGCCGATGGACGGAAAGCTCTGGAAACACCATATATTTT. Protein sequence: CASRWTESSGNTIYF.

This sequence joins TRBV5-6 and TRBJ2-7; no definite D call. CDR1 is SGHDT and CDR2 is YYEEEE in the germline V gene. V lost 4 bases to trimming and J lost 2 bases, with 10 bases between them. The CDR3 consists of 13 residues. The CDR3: CASSTDGAYEQYF. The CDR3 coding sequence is TGTGCCAGCAGCACGGACGGCGCCTACGAGCAGTACTTC.

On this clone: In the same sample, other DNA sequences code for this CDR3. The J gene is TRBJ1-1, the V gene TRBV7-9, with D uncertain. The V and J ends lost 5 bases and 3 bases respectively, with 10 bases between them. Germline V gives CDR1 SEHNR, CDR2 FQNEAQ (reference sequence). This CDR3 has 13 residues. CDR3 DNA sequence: TGTGCCAGCAGCCTCGGAAGCGACACTGAAGCTTTCTTT. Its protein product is CASSLGSDTEAFF.

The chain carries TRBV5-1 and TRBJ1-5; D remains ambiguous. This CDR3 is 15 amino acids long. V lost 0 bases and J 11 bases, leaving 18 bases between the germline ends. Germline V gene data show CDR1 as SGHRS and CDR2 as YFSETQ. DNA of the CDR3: TGCGCCAGCAGCTTGGAGGGAAATGGAATCGAGGCCCAGCATTTT. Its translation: CASSLEGNGIEAQHF. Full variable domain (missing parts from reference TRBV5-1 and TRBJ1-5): KAGVTQTPRYLIKTRGQQVTLSCSPISGHRSVSWYQQTPGQGLQFLFEYFSETQRNKGNFPGRFSGRQFSNSRSEMNVSTLELGDSALYLCASSLEGNGIEAQHFGDGTRLSIL.

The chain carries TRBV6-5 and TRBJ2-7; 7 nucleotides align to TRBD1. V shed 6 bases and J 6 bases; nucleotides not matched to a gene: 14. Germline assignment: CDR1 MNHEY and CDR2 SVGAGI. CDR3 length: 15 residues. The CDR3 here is CASSPRQGFLREQYF. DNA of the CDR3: TGTGCCAGCAGCCCGCGACAGGGTTTTTTACGCGAGCAGTACTTC.

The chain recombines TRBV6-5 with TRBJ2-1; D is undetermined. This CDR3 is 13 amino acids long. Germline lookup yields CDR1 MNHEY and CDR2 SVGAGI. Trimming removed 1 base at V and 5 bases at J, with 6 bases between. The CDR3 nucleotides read TGTGCCAGCAGTTACTACCAAAACAATGAGCAGTTCTTC. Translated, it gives CASSYYQNNEQFF.

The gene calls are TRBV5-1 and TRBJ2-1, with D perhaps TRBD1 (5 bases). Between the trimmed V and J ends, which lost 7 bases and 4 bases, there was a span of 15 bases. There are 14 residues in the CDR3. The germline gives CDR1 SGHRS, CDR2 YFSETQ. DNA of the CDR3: TGCGCCAGCCGCGACTGGGGCACGTACAATGAGCAGTTCTTC. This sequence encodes CASRDWGTYNEQFF.

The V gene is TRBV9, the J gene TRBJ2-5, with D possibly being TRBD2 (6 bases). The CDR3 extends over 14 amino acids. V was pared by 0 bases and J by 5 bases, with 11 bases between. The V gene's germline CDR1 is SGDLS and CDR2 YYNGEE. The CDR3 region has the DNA TGTGCCAGCAGCGTAGGCGGGGACTGGGAGACCCAGTACTTC. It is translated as CASSVGGDWETQYF. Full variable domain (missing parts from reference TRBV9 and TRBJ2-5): DSGVTQTPKHLITATGQRVTLRCSPRSGDLSVYWYQQSLDQGLQFLIQYYNGEERAKGNILERFSAQQFPDLHSELNLSSLELGDSALYFCASSVGGDWETQYFGPGTRLLVL.

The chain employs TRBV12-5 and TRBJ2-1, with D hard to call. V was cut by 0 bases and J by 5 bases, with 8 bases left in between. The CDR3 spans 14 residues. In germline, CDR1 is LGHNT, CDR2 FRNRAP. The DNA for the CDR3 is TGTGCTAGTGGTTTGGTACAACGGAACAATGAGCAGTTCTTC. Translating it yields CASGLVQRNNEQFF.

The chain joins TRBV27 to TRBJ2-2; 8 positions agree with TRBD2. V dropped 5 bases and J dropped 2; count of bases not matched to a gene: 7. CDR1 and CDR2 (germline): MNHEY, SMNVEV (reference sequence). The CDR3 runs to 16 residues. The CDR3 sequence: CASSPWTSINTGELFF. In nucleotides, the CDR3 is TGTGCCAGCAGTCCTTGGACTAGCATAAACACCGGGGAGCTGTTTTTT.

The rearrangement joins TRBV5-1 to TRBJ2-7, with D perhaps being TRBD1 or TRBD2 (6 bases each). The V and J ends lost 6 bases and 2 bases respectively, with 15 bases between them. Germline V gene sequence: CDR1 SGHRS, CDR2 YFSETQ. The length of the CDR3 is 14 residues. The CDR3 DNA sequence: TGCGCCAGCAAGAGGGGGGACAACCCCTACGAGCAGTACTTC. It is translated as CASKRGDNPYEQYF. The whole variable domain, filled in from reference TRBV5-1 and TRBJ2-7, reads KAGVTQTPRYLIKTRGQQVTLSCSPISGHRSVSWYQQTPGQGLQFLFEYFSETQRNKGNFPGRFSGRQFSNSRSEMNVSTLELGDSALYLCASKRGDNPYEQYFGPGTRLTVT.

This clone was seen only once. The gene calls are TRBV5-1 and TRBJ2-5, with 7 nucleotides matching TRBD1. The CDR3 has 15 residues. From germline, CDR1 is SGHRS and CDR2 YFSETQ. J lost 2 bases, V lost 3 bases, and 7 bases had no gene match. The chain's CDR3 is CASSSPEGAQETQYF. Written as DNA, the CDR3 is TGCGCCAGCAGCTCGCCCGAGGGGGCTCAAGAGACCCAGTACTTC.

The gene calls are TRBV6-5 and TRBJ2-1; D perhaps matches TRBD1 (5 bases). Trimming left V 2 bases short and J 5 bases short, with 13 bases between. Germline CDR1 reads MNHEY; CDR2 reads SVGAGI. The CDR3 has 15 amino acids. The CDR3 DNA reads TGTGCCAGCAGTTACGGGGTGACAGTAGACAATGAGCAGTTCTTC. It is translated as CASSYGVTVDNEQFF.

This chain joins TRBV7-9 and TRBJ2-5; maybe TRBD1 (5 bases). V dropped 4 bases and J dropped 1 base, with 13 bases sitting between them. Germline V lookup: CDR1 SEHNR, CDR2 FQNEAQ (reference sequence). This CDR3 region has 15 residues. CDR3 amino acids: CASSYRPRGQETQYF. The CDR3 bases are TGTGCCAGCAGCTACAGGCCCAGAGGCCAAGAGACCCAGTACTTC. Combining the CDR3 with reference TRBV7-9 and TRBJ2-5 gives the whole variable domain DTGVSQNPRHKITKRGQNVTFRCDPISEHNRLYWYRQTLGQGPEFLTYFQNEAQLEKSRLLSDRFSAERPKGSFSTLEIQRTEQGDSAMYLCASSYRPRGQETQYFGPGTRLLVL.

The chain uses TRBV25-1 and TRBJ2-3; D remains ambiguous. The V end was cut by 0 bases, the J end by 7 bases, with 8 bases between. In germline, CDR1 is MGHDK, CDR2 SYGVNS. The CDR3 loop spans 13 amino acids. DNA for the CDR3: TGTGCCAGCAGTGAATATGTAGGACATACGCAGTATTTT. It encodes CASSEYVGHTQYF.

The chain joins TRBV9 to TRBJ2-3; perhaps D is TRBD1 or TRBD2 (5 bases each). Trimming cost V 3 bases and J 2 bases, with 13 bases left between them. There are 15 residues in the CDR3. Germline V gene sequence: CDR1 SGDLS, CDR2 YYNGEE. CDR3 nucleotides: TGTGCCAGCAGCGGGCGAGGGGACCCCACAGATACGCAGTATTTT. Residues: CASSGRGDPTDTQYF.